What follows describes a single TCR beta chain. Researchers ran the PCR with 60 Vbeta and 13 Jbeta primers. This table comes from immunoSEQ multiplex PCR, and its TCRdb copy is limited to in-frame clones, with some not included. The sample includes about 170,000 clones, 70% to 90% of them seen just once. This sample was taken from a study of cytomegalovirus exposure and HLA in healthy donors. This receptor was taken from a woman aged 18-29 years in good health and CMV-seronegative. Sample: PBMCs.

As DNA, the CDR3 is TGTGCCAGCAGAGTGATGGGCAGGTCAAATCAGCCCCAGCATTTT. It translates to CASRVMGRSNQPQHF. The V and J genes are TRBV28 and TRBJ1-5; no clear D gene. Germline CDR1 and CDR2: MDHEN and SYDVKM. With 6 bases removed from V and 4 bases from J, the gap between germline ends came to 16 bases. The CDR3 is made up of 15 amino acids.